The 16 T cell receptor beta chains presented below share a single source sample, sequenced in a study of CD8+ T cells in alopecia areata. Isolated RNA was reverse transcribed into cDNA used as the sequencing template. Libraries were prepared by immunoSEQ multiplex PCR; TCRdb keeps only in-frame clonotypes and omits some of them. This sample has roughly 220,000 clones, with roughly three fifths found just once. Noted treatment: oral pan-JAK inhibitor, 5-10 mg twice daily. Material: CD4+ T cells sorted from blood, obtained at approximately week 42, from a patient treated with tofacitinib. These receptors all come from a human donor with alopecia areata.

This chain links TRBV10-3 with TRBJ2-7; 10 bases match TRBD2. CDR1 is ENHRY and CDR2 is SYGVKD in the germline V gene. This CDR3 spans 16 amino acids. With 6 bases clipped from V and 0 bases from J, the junction kept 8 bases outside the gene matches. The CDR3 loop is CAISPSGGRSSYEQYF. DNA for the CDR3: TGTGCCATCAGCCCTAGCGGGGGCCGGAGCTCCTACGAGCAGTACTTC.

This sequence joins TRBV30 and TRBJ1-6; 8 bases match TRBD1. Germline V CDR1 and CDR2: GTSNPN, SVGIG (reference sequence). CDR3 length: 14 amino acids. The trim removed 3 bases at V and 10 bases at J, leaving 8 bases unmatched. The CDR3: CAWRLTGEASPLHF. DNA for the CDR3: TGTGCCTGGAGGTTGACAGGGGAGGCGTCACCCCTCCACTTT.

The chain employs TRBV7-2 and TRBJ1-6; TRBD1 might be the D (6 bases). V lost 1 base, J lost 6 bases, and 10 bases lay in between. CDR1 SGHTA and CDR2 FQGNSA come from the germline V gene. The CDR3 contains 15 residues. This CDR3 reads CASSLDRVSNSPLHF. CDR3 nucleotides: TGTGCCAGCAGCTTAGACAGGGTTTCTAATTCACCCCTCCACTTT.

This clone was seen only once. The genes are TRBV29-1 and TRBJ2-1; TRBD1 agrees at 9 bases. V gave up 3 bases and J gave up 6 bases; unmatched junction bases: 3. The CDR3 contains 13 residues. Per the germline V gene, CDR1 is SQVTM and CDR2 is ANQGSEA. This chain's CDR3 is CSVDGTGSNEQFF. DNA for the CDR3: TGCAGCGTTGATGGGACAGGGTCCAATGAGCAGTTCTTC.

The CDR3 loop reads CASSLGWGTYNEQFF. For the CDR3, the DNA is TGCGCCAGCAGCTTGGGGTGGGGGACCTACAATGAGCAGTTCTTC. V gene TRBV5-1 combines with J gene TRBJ2-1; D is possibly TRBD1 or TRBD2 (5 bases each). CDR3 length: 15 amino acids. The V end was cut by 0 bases, the J end by 2 bases, with 9 bases between. Germline V gives CDR1 SGHRS, CDR2 YFSETQ.

This chain connects TRBV14 to TRBJ2-7; D not certain. Germline V gene lookup returns CDR1 SGHDN and CDR2 FVKESK. Trimming left V 0 bases short and J 6 bases short, with 3 bases between. The CDR3 spans 11 residues. This chain's CDR3 is CASSQDSEQYF. For the CDR3, the DNA is TGTGCCAGCAGCCAAGATTCCGAGCAGTACTTC.

The chain links TRBV7-2 to TRBJ1-6; tentatively, D is TRBD1 (5 bases). Germline V gene data show CDR1 as SGHTA and CDR2 as FQGNSA. Trimming removed 5 bases at V and 9 bases at J, with 11 bases between. The CDR3 sequence is 13 residues long. The DNA for the CDR3 is TGTGCCAGCAGCACTTCGACAGTTTCACCCCTCCACTTT. The encoded protein is CASSTSTVSPLHF. Variable domain in full (rest from reference TRBV7-2 and TRBJ1-6): GAGVSQSPSNKVTEKGKDVELRCDPISGHTALYWYRQSLGQGLEFLIYFQGNSAPDKSGLPSDRFSAERTGGSVSTLTIQRTQQEDSAVYLCASSTSTVSPLHFGNGTRLTVT.

The table lists this clone with a few counts. The J gene is TRBJ2-3, the V gene TRBV5-1, with D tentatively TRBD1 or TRBD2 (6 bases each). CDR1 is SGHRS and CDR2 is YFSETQ in the germline V gene. The CDR3 sequence is 15 residues long. Trimming removed 2 bases from V and 2 bases from J, with 12 bases in between. CDR3 sequence: CASSFRGLPTDTQYF. CDR3 bases: TGCGCCAGCAGCTTCCGGGGGCTCCCCACAGATACGCAGTATTTT.

This rearrangement joins TRBV29-1 to TRBJ2-3, with D uncertain. The V and J ends lost 5 bases and 2 bases respectively, with 11 bases between them. CDR1 is SQVTM and CDR2 is ANQGSEA in the germline V gene. The CDR3 is 13 amino acids. The CDR3 DNA is TGCAGCGTTCAAGGACGGTACACAGATACGCAGTATTTT. Amino acids: CSVQGRYTDTQYF.

V gene TRBV29-1 combines with J gene TRBJ1-1; D remains ambiguous. Germline-derived CDR1 and CDR2 are SQVTM and ANQGSEA. The CDR3 is made up of 13 amino acids. V dropped 4 bases and J dropped 3 bases, with 12 bases sitting between them. Here the CDR3 DNA reads TGCAGCGTTGGGCCCAGCCCGGACACTGAAGCTTTCTTT. Encoded protein: CSVGPSPDTEAFF.

The J gene is TRBJ2-7, the V gene TRBV6-1; TRBD2 agrees at 7 bases. This CDR3 has 16 amino acids. CDR1 is MNHNS, CDR2 SASEGT, per germline. Unmatched junction bases numbered 7, after V lost 0 bases and J lost 2 bases. The CDR3 DNA follows: TGTGCCAGCAGTGAAGCGGGGGGGACTGCAGCCTACGAGCAGTACTTC. Translated: CASSEAGGTAAYEQYF.

The chain couples TRBV5-1 to TRBJ1-1; TRBD1 is a possible D gene (6 bases). The length of the CDR3 is 16 residues. Germline lookup yields CDR1 SGHRS and CDR2 YFSETQ. V gave up 0 bases and J gave up 5 bases, with 17 bases separating them. The chain's CDR3 is CASSLEGFNRETEAFF. The CDR3 DNA reads as TGCGCCAGCAGCTTGGAGGGCTTTAACAGGGAAACTGAAGCTTTCTTT. Variable domain in full (rest from reference TRBV5-1 and TRBJ1-1): KAGVTQTPRYLIKTRGQQVTLSCSPISGHRSVSWYQQTPGQGLQFLFEYFSETQRNKGNFPGRFSGRQFSNSRSEMNVSTLELGDSALYLCASSLEGFNRETEAFFGQGTRLTVV.

The chain links TRBV11-2 to TRBJ1-2, with a possible D match to TRBD1 (6 bases). Germline values: CDR1 SGHAT, CDR2 FQNNGV. This CDR3 has 13 amino acids. The V end was cut by 6 bases, the J end by 4 bases, with 12 bases between. CDR3 loop: CASSLDRVYGYTF. CDR3 bases: TGTGCCAGCAGTTTGGACAGAGTCTATGGCTACACCTTC. Supplemented by reference TRBV11-2 and TRBJ1-2, the full variable domain reads EAGVAQSPRYKIIEKRQSVAFWCNPISGHATLYWYQQILGQGPKLLIQFQNNGVVDDSQLPKDRFSAERLKGVDSTLKIQPAKLEDSAVYLCASSLDRVYGYTFGSGTRLTVV.

The CDR3 DNA sequence: TGTGCCAGCAGCGCTAAACGGGTCCCCTACGAGCAGTACTTC. It specifies CASSAKRVPYEQYF. This sequence joins TRBV7-2 and TRBJ2-7; D is ambiguous. Trimming removed 5 bases from V and 2 bases from J, with 13 bases in between. Germline V CDR1 and CDR2: SGHTA, FQGNSA. The CDR3 sequence is 14 residues long. The variable domain in full, completed from reference TRBV7-2 and TRBJ2-7, reads GAGVSQSPSNKVTEKGKDVELRCDPISGHTALYWYRQSLGQGLEFLIYFQGNSAPDKSGLPSDRFSAERTGGSVSTLTIQRTQQEDSAVYLCASSAKRVPYEQYFGPGTRLTVT.

This chain connects TRBV10-3 to TRBJ2-6, with TRBD1 matching over 10 bases. Germline trimming cut 6 bases from V and 0 bases from J; bases unmatched to any gene: 11. Germline CDR1 ENHRY, CDR2 SYGVKD. This CDR3 region has 19 residues. In DNA form, the CDR3 reads TGTGCCATCAGCCCAACCGGGACAGGGGACTACTCTGGGGCCAACGTCCTGACTTTC. This codes for CAISPTGTGDYSGANVLTF.

V usage is TRBV6-6 and J usage is TRBJ2-7, with D perhaps TRBD1 or TRBD2 (5 bases each). The CDR3 runs 15 residues. Germline V gene lookup returns CDR1 MNHNY and CDR2 SVGAGI (reference sequence). The germline V and J ends were trimmed by 6 bases and 0 bases, with 15 bases remaining between them. The CDR3 sequence is CASSPRDLSSYEQYF. In DNA form, the CDR3 reads TGTGCCAGCAGCCCCCGGGACCTCAGCTCCTACGAGCAGTACTTC.